Each of the 27 T cell receptor beta chains below was sequenced from the same sample in a study of beta chain features in type 1 diabetes. For these TCRs, the target antigens are not known. Study-wide findings and caveats: TCRB CDR3s from Type 1 diabetes patients were moderately but significantly shorter in all four CD4+ subsets.

Expressed TCRB transcripts were sequenced because the isolated RNA had all been reverse transcribed beforehand. Some clones are missing from TCRdb's copy, which holds only in-frame ones; the method was immunoSEQ multiplex PCR. The sample contains 250,000 to 300,000 clones, 24% of which appear only once. Sequencing input: naive CD4+ T cells from blood. The receptors come from a woman aged 25 to 39 with type 1 diabetes.

This chain connects TRBV9 to TRBJ2-7; D might be TRBD1 (6 bases). The V gene lost 3 bases and the J gene lost 1 base, with 11 bases spanning the gap. In germline, CDR1 is SGDLS, CDR2 YYNGEE. This CDR3 contains 14 residues. CDR3 nucleotides: TGTGCCAGCAGCGCCTCGACAGGTTCCTACGAGCAGTACTTC. Its translation: CASSASTGSYEQYF.

The V and J genes are TRBV30 and TRBJ1-2; 9 bases are shared with TRBD1. In germline, CDR1 is GTSNPN, CDR2 SVGIG (reference sequence). CDR3 size: 13 residues. V shed 0 bases, J shed 11 bases, and the junction held 7 bases outside the gene matches. CDR3 DNA sequence: TGTGCCTGGAGTGTTCTCACCGGGACAGGGTACACCTTC. It is translated as CAWSVLTGTGYTF. The full variable domain, with the rest looked up from reference TRBV30 and TRBJ1-2, is SQTIHQWPATLVQPVGSPLSLECTVEGTSNPNLYWYRQAAGRGLQLLFYSVGIGQISSEVPQNLSASRPQDRQFILSSKKLLLSDSGFYLCAWSVLTGTGYTFGSGTRLTVV.

The rearrangement joins TRBV6-5 to TRBJ2-1, with 9 bases matching TRBD2. The CDR3 sequence is 15 residues long. The germline gives CDR1 MNHEY, CDR2 SVGAGI. V dropped 2 bases and J dropped 6; count of bases not matched to a gene: 5. CDR3 region: CASSYGASGINEQFF. DNA for the CDR3: TGTGCCAGCAGTTACGGGGCTAGCGGGATCAATGAGCAGTTCTTC.

The V and J genes are TRBV13 and TRBJ2-5, with 12 bases that match TRBD2. Germline V gene data show CDR1 as PRHDT and CDR2 as FYEKMQ (reference sequence). Trimming removed 8 bases from V and 2 bases from J; junction bases left unmatched: 3. The CDR3 has 14 amino acids. The CDR3 DNA reads TGTGCCAGCGGACTAGCGGGGCTGCAAGAGACCCAGTACTTC. Its protein is CASGLAGLQETQYF.

The chain joins TRBV6-5 to TRBJ2-1, with TRBD1 identical over 7 bases. J gave up 4 bases and V 5 bases, and 5 bases lay outside the gene matches. The CDR3 is 14 residues long. The germline V gene encodes CDR1 MNHEY and CDR2 SVGAGI. The CDR3 sequence: CASSEGQLYNEQFF. The CDR3 DNA follows: TGTGCCAGCAGTGAGGGACAGTTGTACAATGAGCAGTTCTTC.

The genes are TRBV11-2 and TRBJ2-1; 8 nucleotides align to TRBD2. Trimming took 7 bases from V and 10 from J; bases not matched to a gene: 9. Per the germline V gene, CDR1 is SGHAT and CDR2 is FQNNGV. The CDR3 covers 13 residues. CDR3 residues: CASIFREGLEQFF. DNA of the CDR3: TGTGCCAGCATCTTCCGGGAGGGCCTCGAGCAGTTCTTC.

V gene TRBV5-1 combines with J gene TRBJ2-1; D uncertain. V was clipped by 2 bases and J by 1 base, with 10 bases between them. CDR1 and CDR2 from the germline V gene are SGHRS and YFSETQ. The CDR3 is 15 residues long. The CDR3 is CASSFIVLSYNEQFF. For the CDR3, the DNA is TGCGCCAGCAGCTTTATCGTACTATCCTACAATGAGCAGTTCTTC.

V and J are TRBV11-2 and TRBJ2-1; TRBD1 agrees at 8 bases. The CDR3 is 15 residues long. Germline values: CDR1 SGHAT, CDR2 FQNNGV. The trim removed 1 base at V and 10 bases at J, leaving 9 bases unmatched. CDR3 DNA: TGTGCCAGCAGCTTAGGTCCGACAGGGGCCGGGGAGCAGTTCTTC. This sequence encodes CASSLGPTGAGEQFF.

In its sample, this clone was seen a few times. The J gene is TRBJ2-7, the V gene TRBV25-1; D may be TRBD1 (6 bases). The V gene lost 5 bases and the J gene lost 3 bases, with 11 bases spanning the gap. This CDR3 contains 13 residues. In germline, CDR1 is MGHDK, CDR2 SYGVNS. The CDR3 here is CASSRDTYYEQYF. The CDR3 bases are TGTGCCAGCAGTAGGGACACCTACTACGAGCAGTACTTC.

This chain uses TRBV7-2 with TRBJ1-5; maybe TRBD1 (6 bases). The CDR3 is 15 residues long. CDR1 and CDR2 from the germline V gene are SGHTA and FQGNSA. V was shortened by 1 base and J by 7 bases, with 14 bases between the two germline ends. The chain's CDR3 is CASSLDLWGRQPQHF. The CDR3 DNA reads as TGTGCCAGCAGCTTAGACTTGTGGGGGCGGCAGCCCCAGCATTTT.

V and J are TRBV5-1 and TRBJ2-6; 8 positions match TRBD1. CDR3 length equals 16 residues. V was pared by 0 bases and J by 2 bases, with 1 base of the junction left unmatched. Looked up from germline, CDR1 is SGHRS and CDR2 is YFSETQ. CDR3 protein: CASSLDRGTGANVLTF. CDR3 in DNA: TGCGCCAGCAGCTTGGACAGGGGGACTGGGGCCAACGTCCTGACTTTC.

The genes are TRBV4-1 and TRBJ2-5; D is possibly TRBD1 (7 bases). Germline values: CDR1 MGHRA, CDR2 YSYEKL. The CDR3 runs 13 residues. Trimming stripped 8 bases from V and 5 bases from J, with 15 bases between. The DNA of the CDR3 is TGCGCCAGCGGGCGGACAGGAGGGGAGACCCAGTACTTC. It is translated as CASGRTGGETQYF.

The chain combines TRBV9 with TRBJ1-2, with D tentatively TRBD1 (5 bases). Germline CDR1 SGDLS, CDR2 YYNGEE. The CDR3 spans 13 residues. Deletions cut 3 bases from V and 2 bases from J, with 8 bases between. The DNA for the CDR3 is TGTGCCAGCAGCGCCGACAGAAACTATGGCTACACCTTC. Its translation is CASSADRNYGYTF.

This chain joins TRBV18 and TRBJ2-5; the match to TRBD2 covers 8 bases. CDR3 length: 17 residues. Trimming cost V 5 bases and J 0 bases; bases outside gene matches: 11. Germline CDR1 KGHSH, CDR2 LQKENI. Here the CDR3 reads CASSALPGLGYQETQYF. For the CDR3, the DNA is TGTGCCAGCTCAGCCCTACCGGGACTAGGGTACCAAGAGACCCAGTACTTC.

This clone came up a few times. The rearrangement links TRBV20-1 to TRBJ1-2, with 7 bases aligning to TRBD1. Germline values: CDR1 DFQATT, CDR2 SNEGSKA (reference sequence). Trimming at V came to 6 bases and at J to 5 bases, leaving 3 bases not matched to a gene. CDR3 length: 11 amino acids. CDR3 amino acids: CSARGQYGYTF. The DNA for the CDR3 is TGCAGTGCCCGGGGACAGTATGGCTACACCTTC.

This clone has a handful of counts. Other DNA sequences within the sample encode an identical CDR3. CDR3 bases: TGCGCCAGCAGCCCGGGACTAGCGGGAGATGAGCAGTTCTTC. Its protein is CASSPGLAGDEQFF. The rearrangement links TRBV5-1 to TRBJ2-1; 14 nucleotides line up with TRBD2. This CDR3 has 14 residues. The junction had 2 bases not matched to a gene; V was cut back by 4 bases and J by 8 bases. Germline assignment: CDR1 SGHRS and CDR2 YFSETQ.

The rearrangement joins TRBV5-6 to TRBJ2-6; D gene ambiguous. This CDR3 is 16 amino acids long. The V gene lost 2 bases and the J gene lost 0 bases, with 9 bases spanning the gap. CDR1 and CDR2 (germline): SGHDT, YYEEEE. CDR3 coding DNA: TGTGCCAGCAGCTTTTACAGCATCTCTGGGGCCAACGTCCTGACTTTC. It is translated as CASSFYSISGANVLTF.

The V gene is TRBV15, the J gene TRBJ1-2; D uncertain. Trimming took off 3 bases at V and 0 bases at J, with 8 bases between the two ends. The CDR3 totals 14 residues. Germline CDR1 and CDR2: LNHNV and YYDKDF (reference sequence). For the CDR3, the DNA is TGTGCCACCAGCAGGGCTGAACCTAACTATGGCTACACCTTC. Its translation: CATSRAEPNYGYTF.

This clone was counted only a few times. This sequence joins TRBV9 and TRBJ2-3; TRBD2 agrees at 9 bases. V trimming: 3 bases; J trimming: 4 bases; junction bases outside the gene matches: 9. The CDR3 is 16 residues long. In germline, CDR1 is SGDLS, CDR2 YYNGEE. CDR3 nucleotide sequence: TGTGCCAGCAGCGGGACCGGGACTAGCCGAGCAGATACGCAGTATTTT. It encodes CASSGTGTSRADTQYF.

This clone came up a few times. The chain uses TRBV5-1 and TRBJ2-2; a possible D gene is TRBD2 (6 bases). The germline V gene encodes CDR1 SGHRS and CDR2 YFSETQ. V dropped 2 bases and J dropped 0 bases, with 11 bases sitting between them. This CDR3 has 16 residues. The DNA of the CDR3 is TGCGCCAGCAGCTTAAGCGGGCCGGCGAACACCGGGGAGCTGTTTTTT. It encodes CASSLSGPANTGELFF. Complete variable domain (other parts from reference TRBV5-1 and TRBJ2-2): KAGVTQTPRYLIKTRGQQVTLSCSPISGHRSVSWYQQTPGQGLQFLFEYFSETQRNKGNFPGRFSGRQFSNSRSEMNVSTLELGDSALYLCASSLSGPANTGELFFGEGSRLTVL.

V usage is TRBV5-4 and J usage is TRBJ2-1; tentative D call: TRBD2 (6 bases). Germline V gene sequence: CDR1 SGHNT, CDR2 YYREEE (reference sequence). V was pared by 5 bases and J by 3 bases, with 12 bases between. CDR3 length equals 14 residues. The CDR3 nucleotides read TGTGCCAGCAGTACGGGACTGGACTACAATGAGCAGTTCTTC. Translation: CASSTGLDYNEQFF.

The rearrangement uses TRBV2 and TRBJ1-5; 7 bases fit TRBD1. The trim removed 5 bases at V and 0 bases at J, leaving 4 bases unmatched. Looked up from germline, CDR1 is SNHLY and CDR2 is FYNNEI. The CDR3 is made up of 15 amino acids. CDR3: CASSRDRYSNQPQHF. In DNA, the CDR3 is TGTGCCAGCAGTAGGGACAGATATAGCAATCAGCCCCAGCATTTT.

This clone has more than one count but fewer than ten. Other nucleotide sequences from this sample produce the same CDR3. The chain links TRBV7-9 to TRBJ1-4; 10 positions agree with TRBD1. The CDR3 loop spans 14 amino acids. Trimming removed 4 bases from V and 8 bases from J; junction bases left unmatched: 4. Germline CDR1 SEHNR, CDR2 FQNEAQ (reference sequence). This chain's CDR3 is CASSSGQGVEKLFF. In nucleotides, the CDR3 is TGTGCCAGCAGCTCTGGACAGGGGGTCGAAAAACTGTTTTTT.

The chain couples TRBV5-4 to TRBJ2-5; 13 positions match TRBD2. With V trimmed by 2 bases and J by 5 bases, 3 bases remained unmatched. CDR3 size: 15 residues. In germline, CDR1 is SGHNT, CDR2 YYREEE (reference sequence). The CDR3 is CASSFGTSGMETQYF. In DNA, the CDR3 is TGTGCCAGCAGCTTTGGGACTAGCGGGATGGAGACCCAGTACTTC.

The chain uses TRBV4-1 and TRBJ2-2; TRBD2 agrees at 10 bases. J lost 5 bases, V lost 2 bases, and 14 bases had no gene match. The CDR3 totals 19 residues. Per germline, CDR1 MGHRA and CDR2 YSYEKL. Written as DNA, the CDR3 is TGCGCCAGCAGCCAAAGGGGAGGGCTAGCGGGAGTCGGGACCGGGGAGCTGTTTTTT. Translation gives CASSQRGGLAGVGTGELFF.

The CDR3 reads CASSARSTGELFF. CDR3 nucleotide sequence: TGTGCCAGCAGCGCCCGTTCCACCGGGGAGCTGTTTTTT. V and J are TRBV9 and TRBJ2-2; D gene unclear. The CDR3 runs to 13 residues. The germline V gene has CDR1 SGDLS and CDR2 YYNGEE. V was shortened by 3 bases and J by 4 bases, with 7 bases between the two germline ends.

The rearrangement uses TRBV29-1 and TRBJ2-4; 9 positions match TRBD2. The CDR3 totals 14 residues. Trimming at V came to 6 bases and at J to 6 bases, leaving 9 bases not matched to a gene. Germline loops: CDR1 SQVTM, CDR2 ANQGSEA. CDR3 DNA sequence: TGCAGCGTAAAGGGGCGGGAGGGCCCAAACATTCAGTACTTC. This sequence encodes CSVKGREGPNIQYF. The full variable domain, its missing parts supplied by reference TRBV29-1 and TRBJ2-4, is SAVISQKPSRDICQRGTSLTIQCQVDSQVTMMFWYRQQPGQSLTLIATANQGSEATYESGFVIDKFPISRPNLTFSTLTVSNMSPEDSSIYLCSVKGREGPNIQYFGAGTRLSVL.